The T cell receptor beta chain under discussion was sequenced for a study of CD8+CD57+ T cells in acquired aplastic anemia. Study at large: Sorted CD4+ and CD8+ cells yielded DNA averaging around 3.2 ug.

Study-wide findings and caveats: The study identified roughly 29 CD8+ CDR3 sequences shared by patients and controls. Controls did not differ significantly from patients in CD8+ Simpson's diversity.

Genomic DNA served as template for TCR beta VDJ and CDR3 profiling. TCRdb processed the reads anew with MiXCR; each CDR3 protein has one entry. The sample consists of around 180,000 distinct CDR3 sequences, over 40% of them appearing once. It was patients with CD8+CD57+ cell expansion by flow cytometry who were chosen for sequencing. All participating patients were living with severe acquired aplastic anemia. This clonotype has a count of ten or more. The antigen is not known. The CDR3 consists of 17 residues. Per the germline V gene, CDR1 is MNHNS and CDR2 is SASEGT. Trimming shortened V by 4 bases and J by 0 bases, and 13 bases separated the two germline ends.

Sample: sorted CD4+, CD8+, or CD8+CD57+ T cells (not recorded which) from PBMCs. The gene calls are TRBV6-1 and TRBJ2-6; a possible D gene is TRBD1 (6 bases). The sequence was obtained from a human donor with aplastic anemia. CDR3 loop: CASSADSLLSGANVLTF. CDR3 DNA sequence: TGTGCCAGCAGTGCGGACAGCCTTCTCTCTGGGGCCAACGTCCTGACTTTC.